This TCR beta chain comes out of a study of regulatory T cells in long-lasting Graves disease. The germline V gene encodes CDR1 SNHLY and CDR2 FYNNEI. The CDR3 is 13 amino acids. The V end was cut by 10 bases, the J end by 6 bases, with 16 bases between. Time point described: newly diagnosed GD, antithyroid drugs for less than 3 months. The TCR library was prepared using RNA isolated from PBMCs. Researchers made TCR beta libraries by using iRepertoire HTBI primers and running Arm-PCR on CDR3 regions. A single record per CDR3 protein comes from TCRdb applying MiXCR to the multiplex PCR reads. This sample has a few hundred thousand distinct CDR3 sequences, with approximately 12% found just once. This clonotype was detected many times. The antigen remains undetermined. Study-wide findings and caveats: TCR diversity was lower in persistent Graves' patients than in newly diagnosed ones.

The data were also submitted as part of a second study, on T cells in Graves' hyperthyroidism and ophthalmopathy. That study reports: Ophthalmopathy was distinguished from stable hyperthyroidism by 13 V-J signatures.

The clonotype originates from a woman aged 18-29 years with Graves disease. The chain is built from TRBV2 and TRBJ1-5; D is unclear. This specimen consisted of peripheral blood mononuclear cells (PBMCs), obtained at new diagnosis, from a patient treated with antithyroid drugs. The CDR3 region is CATSGPRPQPQHF. The CDR3 DNA reads TGTGCCACCTCCGGGCCTCGCCCTCAGCCCCAGCATTTT.